This TCR beta chain originates from a study of blood T cell repertoires in COVID-19. Here immunoSEQ multiplex PCR was the method, and the copy in TCRdb shows in-frame clones only, minus some. The profile shows 85,000 to 100,000 clones, more than 65% of them singletons. The germline gives CDR1 MNHEY, CDR2 SMNVEV (reference sequence). Trimming stripped 5 bases from V and 3 bases from J, with 13 bases between. CDR3 size: 14 residues. The chain joins TRBV27 to TRBJ1-1, with D tentatively TRBD1 (5 bases). Material for sequencing was peripheral blood. This TCR came from an elderly woman with active or convalescent COVID-19. The CDR3 reads CASSPLGGDTEAFF. CDR3 nucleotide sequence: TGTGCCAGCAGTCCCCTGGGAGGGGACACTGAAGCTTTCTTT.